The next 19 T cell receptor beta chains were all read from a single sample in a study of T-cell memory formation after mild COVID-19. Each CDR3 protein is one row after TCRdb ran MiXCR on the 5' RACE reads. The repertoire holds approximately 350,000 distinct CDR3 sequences, with around an eighth as singletons. The sequenced sample was PBMCs or a T cell subset sorted from them (not recorded which). These receptors came from a man younger than 30 who had mild COVID-19 (a few samples of this study predate the infection). Cell type and time point are not known.

The rearrangement joins TRBV6-5 to TRBJ2-5, with no clear D. This CDR3 is 13 amino acids long. Germline lookup yields CDR1 MNHEY and CDR2 SVGAGI. V was cut by 2 bases and J by 0 bases, with 4 bases left in between. Here the CDR3 reads CASSYGDQETQYF. For the CDR3, the DNA is TGTGCCAGCAGTTACGGCGACCAAGAGACCCAGTACTTC.

This rearrangement joins TRBV6-6 to TRBJ1-5, with unresolved D. CDR1 and CDR2 from the germline V gene are MNHNY and SVGAGI (reference sequence). CDR3 size: 14 residues. V lost 5 bases and J lost 2, with 10 bases in between. The CDR3 protein is CASSPQAGNQPQHF. DNA of the CDR3: TGTGCCAGCAGTCCCCAGGCGGGCAATCAGCCCCAGCATTTT.

This clonotype was seen more than once but under ten times. The chain is built from TRBV20-1 and TRBJ2-7; D is uncertain. Trimming shortened V by 6 bases and J by 3 bases, and 15 bases separated the two germline ends. The CDR3 is made up of 13 amino acids. Germline V gene lookup returns CDR1 DFQATT and CDR2 SNEGSKA (reference sequence). As DNA, the CDR3 is TGCAGTGCCCCGGACCGGGCCAGCTACGAGCAGTACTTC. This translates into CSAPDRASYEQYF.

This sequence joins TRBV20-1 and TRBJ1-5, with D hard to call. The V gene's germline CDR1 is DFQATT and CDR2 SNEGSKA (reference sequence). The CDR3 is 12 amino acids. V shed 5 bases and J shed 9 bases, with 14 bases lying between them. The DNA for the CDR3 is TGCAGTGCTTCCAGTCCGAGCAGGCCCCAGCATTTT. This sequence encodes CSASSPSRPQHF.

The table lists this clonotype with a few counts. This chain uses TRBV20-1 with TRBJ1-4; a possible D gene is TRBD1 (5 bases). V lost 1 base to trimming and J lost 8 bases, with 14 bases between them. This CDR3 contains 14 residues. Germline V lookup: CDR1 DFQATT, CDR2 SNEGSKA (reference sequence). The CDR3 loop is CSARVTGAGEKLFF. In DNA, the CDR3 is TGCAGTGCTAGAGTGACCGGGGCGGGAGAAAAACTGTTTTTT.

This clonotype was picked up a small number of times. This chain links TRBV12-3 or TRBV12-4 with TRBJ1-2; D gene uncertain. Trimming stripped 5 bases from V and 5 bases from J, with 6 bases between. This CDR3 has 11 amino acids. The CDR3 nucleotides read TGTGCCAGCAGTCAGGATTATGGCTACACCTTC. Translation gives CASSQDYGYTF.

The sample holds many counts of this clonotype. The chain's CDR3 is CASSGGTSGDTQYF. CDR3 in DNA: TGTGCCAGCAGCGGAGGGACTAGCGGGGATACGCAGTATTTT. This rearrangement joins TRBV9 to TRBJ2-3; 12 positions agree with TRBD2. CDR1 and CDR2 from the germline V gene are SGDLS and YYNGEE. The J segment lost 6 bases and the V segment lost 3 bases, leaving 2 bases of the junction unmatched. This CDR3 is built from 14 residues.

This chain joins TRBV3-1 and TRBJ2-5, with 8 bases lining up with TRBD2. Germline V gene lookup returns CDR1 LGHDT and CDR2 YNNKEL (reference sequence). This CDR3 contains 13 residues. The trim removed 9 bases at V and 4 bases at J, leaving 7 bases unmatched. The CDR3 nucleotides read TGTGCCAGTCGACCGGGGGGGGTAGAGACCCAGTACTTC. Protein product: CASRPGGVETQYF.

The sample holds a few counts of this clonotype. V is TRBV10-3 and J is TRBJ1-2; D is possibly TRBD1 (6 bases). The V gene lost 4 bases and the J gene lost 6 bases, with 15 bases spanning the gap. This CDR3 has 14 residues. The germline V gene has CDR1 ENHRY and CDR2 SYGVKD. The CDR3 loop is CAISGWGLKNGYTF. The CDR3 DNA follows: TGTGCCATCAGTGGTTGGGGGCTGAAGAATGGCTACACCTTC.

This chain links TRBV29-1 with TRBJ1-3; D gene ambiguous. V lost 3 bases, J lost 3 bases, and 6 bases lay in between. There are 12 residues in the CDR3. CDR1 is SQVTM, CDR2 ANQGSEA, per germline. The CDR3 spells CSVETGGNTIYF. The CDR3 nucleotides read TGCAGCGTTGAGACTGGTGGAAACACCATATATTTT.

The genes are TRBV5-1 and TRBJ2-6; no clear D gene. The germline gives CDR1 SGHRS, CDR2 YFSETQ. V was pared by 0 bases and J by 0 bases, with 4 bases between. The CDR3 is 15 residues long. The CDR3 coding sequence is TGCGCCAGCAGCTTGGGACCCTCTGGGGCCAACGTCCTGACTTTC. Protein sequence: CASSLGPSGANVLTF.

This chain links TRBV20-1 with TRBJ2-7; D assignment may be TRBD1 or TRBD2 (5 bases each). The germline V gene has CDR1 DFQATT and CDR2 SNEGSKA (reference sequence). The CDR3 spans 15 residues. V lost 0 bases, J lost 6 bases, and 18 bases lay in between. This CDR3 is CSARETGTPKSEQYF. Here the CDR3 DNA reads TGCAGTGCTAGAGAAACCGGGACGCCTAAATCCGAGCAGTACTTC.

J is TRBJ2-7 and V is TRBV7-9; no firm D call. Germline V CDR1 and CDR2: SEHNR, FQNEAQ (reference sequence). V was pared by 8 bases and J by 0 bases, with 20 bases between. CDR3 length: 16 amino acids. CDR3 in amino acids: CASDRKISRASYEQYV. In DNA form, the CDR3 reads TGTGCCAGCGATCGTAAAATATCCCGTGCCTCCTACGAGCAGTACGTC.

J is TRBJ2-1 and V is TRBV6-2 or TRBV6-3, with D perhaps matching TRBD1 (7 bases). This CDR3 contains 13 residues. V shed 6 bases and J shed 4 bases, with 10 bases lying between them. CDR1 is MNHEY and CDR2 is SVGEGT in the germline V gene. This CDR3 is CASREGAYNEQFF. CDR3 DNA: TGTGCCAGCAGGGAGGGGGCGTACAATGAGCAGTTCTTC.

This clonotype was observed many times. This chain links TRBV12-3 or TRBV12-4 with TRBJ2-7; the match to TRBD1 covers 10 bases. CDR3 length equals 13 residues. Losses at the gene ends were 5 bases for V and 6 bases for J; bases not matched to a gene: 4. As DNA, the CDR3 is TGTGCCAGCAGTAAGACAGGGGGCGGCGAGCAGTACGTC. It yields the protein CASSKTGGGEQYV.

This rearrangement joins TRBV9 to TRBJ2-1; D may be TRBD2 (6 bases). Trimming took off 6 bases at V and 12 bases at J, with 19 bases between the two ends. Looked up from germline, CDR1 is SGDLS and CDR2 is YYNGEE. The CDR3 is 13 residues long. The CDR3, as DNA: TGTGCCAGCAACGAGGAGGGGAATCGTGGGCAGTTCTTC. Translation gives CASNEEGNRGQFF.

The chain joins TRBV28 to TRBJ2-3; TRBD1 agrees at 8 bases. From germline, CDR1 is MDHEN and CDR2 SYDVKM. The CDR3 runs 14 residues. Trimming at V came to 5 bases and at J to 7 bases, leaving 8 bases not matched to a gene. DNA for the CDR3: TGTGCCAGCAGTACAGGGGGTACTACGAATACGCAGTATTTT. This codes for CASSTGGTTNTQYF.

This clonotype has just a few counts. J is TRBJ1-2 and V is TRBV19; D gene unclear. The CDR3 has 15 residues. From germline, CDR1 is LNHDA and CDR2 SQIVND (reference sequence). V lost 4 bases, J lost 4 bases, and 16 bases lay in between. The CDR3 here is CASSSPGRRSYGYTF. The CDR3, as DNA: TGTGCCAGTAGTAGCCCAGGACGTCGGAGCTATGGCTACACCTTC. The complete variable domain, with remaining parts taken from reference TRBV19 and TRBJ1-2, reads DGGITQSPKYLFRKEGQNVTLSCEQNLNHDAMYWYRQDPGQGLRLIYYSQIVNDFQKGDIAEGYSVSREKKESFPLTVTSAQKNPTAFYLCASSSPGRRSYGYTFGSGTRLTVV.

V and J are TRBV23-1 and TRBJ1-2, with 8 bases that match TRBD1. TRBV23-1 is placed among ORFs of uncertain function. This CDR3 is 12 amino acids long. V was pared by 6 bases and J by 7 bases, with 4 bases of the junction left unmatched. CDR3 amino acids: CASRKQGVGYTF. The CDR3 DNA follows: TGCGCCAGCAGGAAACAGGGGGTTGGCTACACCTTC.